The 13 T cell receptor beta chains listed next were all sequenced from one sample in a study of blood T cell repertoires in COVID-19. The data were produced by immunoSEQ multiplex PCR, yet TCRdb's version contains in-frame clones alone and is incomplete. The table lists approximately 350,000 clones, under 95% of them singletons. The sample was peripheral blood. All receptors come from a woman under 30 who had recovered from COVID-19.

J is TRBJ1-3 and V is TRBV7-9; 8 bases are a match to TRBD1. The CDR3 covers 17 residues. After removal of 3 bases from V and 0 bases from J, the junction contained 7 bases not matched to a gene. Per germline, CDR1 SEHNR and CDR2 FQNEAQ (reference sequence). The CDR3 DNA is TGTGCCAGCAGCTTGTTGAGACAGGGGAGCTCTGGAAACACCATATATTTT. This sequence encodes CASSLLRQGSSGNTIYF.

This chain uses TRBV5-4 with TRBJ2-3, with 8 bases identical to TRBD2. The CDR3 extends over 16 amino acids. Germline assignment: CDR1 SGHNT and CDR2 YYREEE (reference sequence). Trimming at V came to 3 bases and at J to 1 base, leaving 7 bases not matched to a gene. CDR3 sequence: CASSSSGRGGTDTQYF. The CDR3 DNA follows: TGTGCCAGCAGCTCCAGCGGGAGAGGTGGCACAGATACGCAGTATTTT.

CDR3 amino acids: CASSLSPTRTGRVETEAFF. The DNA of the CDR3 is TGCGCCAGCAGCTTGTCCCCAACCCGGACAGGGAGGGTTGAGACTGAAGCTTTCTTT. The chain uses TRBV5-1 and TRBJ1-1, with 8 positions matching TRBD1. The J segment lost 5 bases and the V segment lost 1 base, leaving 19 bases of the junction unmatched. The CDR3 extends over 19 amino acids. The germline CDR1 and CDR2 sequences are SGHRS and YFSETQ.

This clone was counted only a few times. Here the CDR3 reads CASSSRTSGPYEQYV. The CDR3 DNA sequence: TGTGCCAGCAGTTCCCGGACTAGCGGACCCTACGAGCAGTACGTC. The rearrangement uses TRBV27 and TRBJ2-7, with 10 positions matching TRBD2. Germline lookup yields CDR1 MNHEY and CDR2 SMNVEV (reference sequence). The CDR3 has 15 amino acids. Trimming removed 4 bases from V and 2 bases from J; junction bases left unmatched: 5.

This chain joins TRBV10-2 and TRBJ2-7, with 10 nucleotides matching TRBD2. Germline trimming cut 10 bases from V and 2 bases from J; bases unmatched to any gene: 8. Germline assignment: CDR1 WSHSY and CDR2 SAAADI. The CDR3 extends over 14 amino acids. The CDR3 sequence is CATRKAGGPYEQYV. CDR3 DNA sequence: TGCGCCACCCGAAAAGCGGGAGGGCCCTACGAGCAGTACGTC.

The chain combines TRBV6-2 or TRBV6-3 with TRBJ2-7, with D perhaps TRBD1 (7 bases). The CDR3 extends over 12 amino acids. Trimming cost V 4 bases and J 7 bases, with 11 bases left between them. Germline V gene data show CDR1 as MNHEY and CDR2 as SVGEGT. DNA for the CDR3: TGTGCCAGCAGTTGGAGGGGGCGTGAGCAGTACGTC. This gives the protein CASSWRGREQYV.

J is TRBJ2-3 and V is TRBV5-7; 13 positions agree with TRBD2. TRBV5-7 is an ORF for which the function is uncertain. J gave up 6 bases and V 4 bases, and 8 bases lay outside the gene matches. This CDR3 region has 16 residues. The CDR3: CASSRKGTSGNDTQYF. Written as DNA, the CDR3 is TGTGCCAGCAGCCGCAAGGGGACTAGCGGGAACGATACGCAGTATTTT.

CDR3: CASSLGWTHAGPGYTF. The DNA of the CDR3 is TGTGCCAGCAGCTTAGGGTGGACGCATGCGGGCCCTGGCTACACCTTC. The rearrangement joins TRBV7-2 to TRBJ1-2; no clear D gene. The CDR3 runs 16 residues. The V end lost 1 base, the J end lost 7 bases, and 19 bases lay between the germline ends. Germline V gives CDR1 SGHTA, CDR2 FQGNSA.

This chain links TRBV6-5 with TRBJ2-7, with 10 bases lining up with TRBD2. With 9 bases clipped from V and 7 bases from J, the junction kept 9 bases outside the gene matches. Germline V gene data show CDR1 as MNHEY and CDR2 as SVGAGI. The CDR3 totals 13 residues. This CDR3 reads CASRTSGTREQYV. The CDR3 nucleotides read TGTGCCAGTAGGACTAGCGGTACGAGGGAGCAGTACGTC.

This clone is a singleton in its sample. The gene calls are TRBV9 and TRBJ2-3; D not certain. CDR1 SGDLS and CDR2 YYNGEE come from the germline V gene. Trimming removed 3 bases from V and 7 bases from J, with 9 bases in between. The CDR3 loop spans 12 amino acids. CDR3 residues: CASSGSAYTQYF. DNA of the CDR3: TGTGCCAGCAGCGGCAGCGCCTATACGCAGTATTTT. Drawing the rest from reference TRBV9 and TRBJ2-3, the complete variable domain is DSGVTQTPKHLITATGQRVTLRCSPRSGDLSVYWYQQSLDQGLQFLIQYYNGEERAKGNILERFSAQQFPDLHSELNLSSLELGDSALYFCASSGSAYTQYFGPGTRLTVL.

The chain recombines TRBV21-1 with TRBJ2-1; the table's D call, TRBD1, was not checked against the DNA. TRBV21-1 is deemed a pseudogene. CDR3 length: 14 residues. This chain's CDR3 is CASSKTGGDNEQFF. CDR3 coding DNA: TGTGCCAGCAGCAAAACAGGGGGGGACAATGAGCAGTTCTTC.

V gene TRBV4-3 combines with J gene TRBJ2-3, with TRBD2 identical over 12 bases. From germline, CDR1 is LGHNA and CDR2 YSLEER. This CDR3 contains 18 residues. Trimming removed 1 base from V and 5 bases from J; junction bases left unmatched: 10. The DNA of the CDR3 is TGCGCCAGCAGCCAAGGCCCGGTGACTAGCGGGAGTTTAGATACGCAGTATTTT. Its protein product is CASSQGPVTSGSLDTQYF.

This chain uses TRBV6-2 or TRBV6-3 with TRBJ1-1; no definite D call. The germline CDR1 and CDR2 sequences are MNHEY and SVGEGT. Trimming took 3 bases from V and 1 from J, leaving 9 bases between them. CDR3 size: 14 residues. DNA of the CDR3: TGTGCCAGCAGTTATAAGTCGGGGAACACTGAAGCTTTCTTT. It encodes CASSYKSGNTEAFF.